The 4 T cell receptor beta chains below were found in one sample sequenced in a study of cytomegalovirus exposure and HLA in healthy donors (dated by TCRdb to 2015 to 2018). The library relied on the immunoSEQ multiplex PCR assay. For the multiplex PCR, a mixture combining 60 forward primers for TCR Vbeta segments and 13 reverse primers for TCR Jbeta segments was used. TCRdb holds this immuneACCESS table with in-frame rearrangements only. Some clones are missing; in checked studies, unresolved V genes explain under half, and the rest has no known cause. Recorded for this sample are roughly 200,000 clones; about three quarters of them occurred a single time. The ten largest clones add up to less than 2.5% of the sample. The specimen sequenced was PBMCs. All receptors come from a woman aged 25 to 45 in good health and CMV-seropositive.

V is TRBV28 and J is TRBJ2-2; D not resolved. The CDR3 length is 13 residues. Trimming took off 5 bases at V and 1 base at J, with 5 bases between the two ends. Germline loops: CDR1 MDHEN, CDR2 SYDVKM. The CDR3 DNA is TGTGCCAGCAGTCCCAGGAACACCGGGGAGCTGTTTTTT. It yields the protein CASSPRNTGELFF.

This CDR3 reads CASSPGDGRSGGYTF. In DNA, the CDR3 is TGTGCCAGCAGCCCGGGGGACGGCCGAAGTGGTGGCTACACCTTC. V usage is TRBV7-3 and J usage is TRBJ1-2, with D possibly TRBD1 on 5 matching bases. The CDR3 runs 15 residues. Trimming pared 5 bases from V and 7 bases from J, leaving 20 bases between. Germline V gene sequence: CDR1 SGHTA, CDR2 FQGTGA.

About this clone itself: At the DNA level, this CDR3 is encoded by other sequences in the same sample as well. The V gene is TRBV7-3, the J gene TRBJ2-5; D is possibly TRBD2 (5 bases). This CDR3 comprises 13 residues. Germline CDR1 is SGHTA and CDR2 is FQGTGA. The V and J ends lost 5 bases and 1 base respectively, with 8 bases between them. DNA of the CDR3: TGTGCCAGCAGCCCGGGGAGCCAAGAGACCCAGTACTTC. Amino acids: CASSPGSQETQYF.

This clone came up a few times. The V gene is TRBV4-2, the J gene TRBJ2-2, with no clear D. V was cut by 4 bases and J by 0 bases, with 12 bases left in between. This CDR3 contains 16 residues. CDR1 LGHNA and CDR2 YNFKEQ come from the germline V gene. The DNA of the CDR3 is TGTGCCAGCAGCCCTTACGGCAGCGCGAACACCGGGGAGCTGTTTTTT. This sequence encodes CASSPYGSANTGELFF.